This T cell receptor beta chain was recovered during a study of cytomegalovirus exposure and HLA in healthy donors (dated by TCRdb to the late 2010s). Regarding the study in general: An earlier analysis of some 500 of the donors reported approximately 300 Gb of sequence data and 117 million unique TCR beta sequences from about 180 million T cells. Roughly 300 gigabases of sequencing data and 70 million to 85 million unique TCR sequences were included in an early release covering about 700 HLA-typed donors. Of the approximately 370 genotyped donors, 65% to 90% were placed in the genetic ancestry cluster associated with self-reported Caucasian donors. The study was designed to test whether signatures of past pathogen exposure could be identified by cataloging public T cell receptors. The study profiled the T cell repertoires of some 610 subjects by immunosequencing and related them to cytomegalovirus serostatus. A separate validation cohort of roughly 130 different subjects was used in addition to the 666-subject first cohort. To predict cytomegalovirus infection status, the study combined high-throughput TCR immunosequencing, statistical association of individual TCRs with disease status, and machine learning. In a later analysis, previously published TCR beta repertoires from more than 500 donors were re-analyzed and high-resolution HLA genotyping was added so that TCR occurrence patterns could be studied. In the later analysis, no new phenotypic data were used to find candidate immune exposures; instead, reliance was placed on TCR beta sequences and their occurrence across donors. An earlier analysis of 500 to 750 of the donors applied high-throughput TCR beta sequencing to assess whether each TCR beta V gene segment acted as functional or pseudogenic. Donor age, sex, ethnicity and CMV serostatus were collected together with the repertoire data. A later genetic analysis used genome-wide SNP genotypes for about 60% of the roughly 700 donors, treating that subset as a discovery cohort. All discovery cohort repertoires had been generated on a single sequencing platform. HLA typing covered class I and class II loci at four-digit resolution. Typing coverage differed by locus: A, B, C, DRB1 and DQB1 were typed in roughly 620-640 donors, DQA1 in 500 to 550, DPA1 in around 600, and DPB1 in just under 490. Several DR-DQ haplotypes were handled as single units for association and clustering, since linkage in the cohort was strong. Among roughly 400 genotyped donors of the cohort, an average of around 250,000 unique TCR beta nucleotide sequences was sequenced per donor, of which approximately 19% were non-productive.

The library was obtained by the immunoSEQ multiplex PCR assay. For the multiplex PCR, a mixture combining 60 forward primers for TCR Vbeta segments and 13 reverse primers for TCR Jbeta segments was used. A multiplex PCR assay on genomic DNA amplified the CDR3 region of rearranged TCR beta genes. The amplified TCR beta libraries were sequenced on the Illumina HiSeq System as 87-base-pair reads. The source study handled its data this way. A later analysis tallied around 87 million unique TCR beta chains across the 650 to 750 repertoires, and around 9.9 million of those chains were shared by two or more donors. A nearest-neighbor algorithm error-corrected the raw reads and collapsed the reads into unique sequences, merging closely related sequences to remove PCR and sequencing errors. To assign V, D and J gene segments, CDR3 sequences were aligned to IMGT reference sequences. Each retained sequence needed at least a six-nucleotide match to both a V gene segment and a J gene segment. A rearrangement was called productive if the CDR3 had no stop codons and remained in frame with V and J, and every other rearrangement was called non-productive. CDR3 was defined by IMGT convention, running from the second conserved V-encoded cysteine to the conserved J-encoded phenylalanine. The earlier analysis of a few hundred of the donors excluded sequences that lacked an unambiguous match to a single V gene segment. An earlier analysis of 450 to 650 of the donors called V segments functional above 56.7% productive rearrangements and segregating when the between-donor standard deviation exceeded 5%. A statistical classification framework was developed to diagnose cytomegalovirus status using the catalog of TCR beta chain sequences. A later analysis assigned V and J genes by comparing TCR nucleotide sequences with IMGT/GENE-DB human TR gene sequences. A later analysis assigned CDR3 sequences and most-parsimonious VDJ recombination scenarios with the TCRdist pipeline. In a later analysis, each TCR beta chain was defined by its CDR3 amino acid sequence together with its V-gene family, and reads without a unique V-gene family were excluded. A later analysis removed 450 to 600 highly shared, low-generation-probability nucleotide sequences to deal with suspected cross-contamination and a sequencing artifact. A later analysis calculated a clonal expansion index for each public chain from normalized within-repertoire ranks of inferred template counts. Generation probabilities in a later analysis came from a VDJ recombination model fitted to out-of-frame rearrangements, and those results were checked against IGoR. Hypergeometric tests were used in a later analysis to score TCR-TCR, TCR-HLA and TCR-CMV co-occurrence, with a repertoire-size bias correction applied to the TCR pairs. A later analysis estimated false discovery rates by permuting HLA or CMV assignments 20 times. In a later analysis, co-occurring TCRs were grouped using DBSCAN, with TCRdist sequence similarity added in when clustering inside HLA-allele-positive subsets. Co-occurrence clustering excluded repertoires with fewer than 30,000 or more than 120,000 public chains, plus five with anomalous nucleotide sharing. The table comes from immuneACCESS by way of TCRdb, which keeps in-frame sequences with V and J called. Part of the clones is missing from these tables; in studies checked, under half for an unresolved V gene and the rest for unknown reasons. The DNA gave D and trimming, while V, J and clone size come from that table. Across this sample there are around 160,000 clones, with approximately 80% seen only once. The top ten clones comprise approximately 1.4% of the sample.

Broader findings and caveats from the paper: The presence/absence analyses assumed that sequencing depth was roughly uniform across donors, and that assumption may not be true. Cytomegalovirus status was reported to be diagnosed by the classifier with high specificity and sensitivity in both the original and validation cohorts. In a later analysis, TCR association rates were found to vary across HLA loci, with the most associated TCRs seen for DRB1 alleles and the fewest for HLA-C alleles. A further reported finding was that TCR beta sequences accurately predicted the HLA-A and HLA-B alleles for most subjects in the first cohort. In an earlier analysis of 587 of the donors, most TCR beta V segments appeared in productive rearrangements about 90% or about 30% of the time, broadly matching IMGT annotations. Linkage disequilibrium might explain the correlated functional status among segregating V segments, but an unknown experimental factor could not be ruled out. Most CMV-associated TCR beta chains appeared to be HLA-restricted in a later analysis, and the HLA associations seemed to be driven largely by CMV exposure. In a later analysis, 16,951 TCR beta sequences were associated with specific HLA alleles at a false discovery rate of 0.05. Some IMGT-functional V segments, including TRBV6-2 and TRBV6-3, could not be distinguished by the 87-base-pair reads and were therefore excluded. Because HLA typing was missing for some donors at each locus, association tests included only the typed subset. In vitro tests confirmed that a few of the cytomegalovirus-associated TCR beta chains recognize cytomegalovirus antigens. A total of some 180 TCR beta chains were listed by the study as associated with cytomegalovirus. Compared with equally common non-associated chains, HLA-associated TCR beta chains in a later analysis were more clonally expanded and had lower generation probabilities. A later genetic analysis associated a missense DCLRE1C variant with V-gene and J-gene trimming of TCR beta chains, and an independent cohort replicated the association. Across donors, most TCR sequences were observed very rarely, whereas some public TCRs were present in many individuals. A later genetic analysis reported fewer N-insertions in productive TCRs among donors in an Asian-associated ancestry cluster than the approximately 700-donor mean. This cohort had only TCR beta chains sequenced, and the lack of alpha or paired-chain data limited which features could be detected. CMV serostatus was the only immune exposure information available for the cohort. A cluster of highly shared sequence variants was judged likely to be a technical artifact of the sequencing pipeline. Several of the top co-occurrence clusters appeared to be linked to parvovirus B19, influenza, CMV and Epstein-Barr virus, according to a later analysis. It was suggested by the authors that the approach could potentially be generalized to other disease states and immunological phenotypes. Strong co-occurrence of HLA alleles, especially DR and DQ, made assigning TCR associations to individual alleles difficult. The earlier analysis of 587 of the donors excluded about 16 rarely observed V segments, including chromosome 9 orphons, because counts were too low.

In total, 630 or so healthy bone marrow donors made up the cohort. All cohort members were sampled while nominally healthy, although unrecorded immune exposures were likely present. The donor tested CMV seronegative, placing the donor among the 350 to 400 seronegative members of the cohort. Every donor gave a peripheral blood sample, and the peripheral blood mononuclear cells from that sample were used for TCR beta sequencing. The Qiagen DNeasy Blood Extraction Kit was used to extract genomic DNA from the blood cell samples. CDR1 is given as GTSNPN and CDR2 as SVGIG, both from the germline V gene (reference sequence). Trimming takes 2 bases off V and 4 bases off J; junction bases not matched to a gene: 3. From cysteine to phenylalanine, the CDR3 is 13 amino acids long. This entry keeps only the CDR3 DNA: 39 bases, framed from base 1. Points on this clone: There is no known antigen for this receptor. There are no base qualities to consult, and no much larger clone falls within one base.

This receptor was taken from a woman aged 18-35 years in good health and CMV-seronegative. Recombination connected TRBV30 to TRBJ1-2; the junction holds 8 bases that match TRBD1. Sample: PBMCs. The CDR3 is CAWSTGGVYGYTF. The sequenced DNA: TGTGCCTGGAGTACAGGGGGAGTCTATGGCTACACCTTC.